Sequencing of this T cell receptor beta chain was carried out in a study of cytomegalovirus exposure and HLA in healthy donors. In its sample, this clone was seen a few times. This sample also contains other DNA sequences that code for the same CDR3. The CDR3 spans 12 residues. The V end was cut by 3 bases, the J end by 8 bases, with 7 bases between. Germline V gene lookup returns CDR1 SEHNR and CDR2 FQNEAQ (reference sequence). Amplification used 60 Vbeta primers and 13 Jbeta primers. The protocol was immunoSEQ multiplex PCR, while the TCRdb copy is restricted to in-frame clones and leaves out a portion. Of roughly 200,000 clones in the sample, 70% to 80% were seen once.

This clonotype originated in a man aged 25 to 40 in good health and CMV-seronegative. V is TRBV7-9 and J is TRBJ2-2, with D uncertain. The sample consisted of PBMCs. Here the CDR3 reads CASSLLVGELFF. The DNA for the CDR3 is TGTGCCAGCAGCTTGTTAGTGGGGGAGCTGTTTTTT. Complete variable domain (other parts from reference TRBV7-9 and TRBJ2-2): DTGVSQNPRHKITKRGQNVTFRCDPISEHNRLYWYRQTLGQGPEFLTYFQNEAQLEKSRLLSDRFSAERPKGSFSTLEIQRTEQGDSAMYLCASSLLVGELFFGEGSRLTVL.